This T cell receptor (beta chain) was observed in a study of T cells after posttransplantation cyclophosphamide. Study-wide findings and caveats: Later blood repertoires were often dominated by clones from the donor CD8+ memory compartment. TRB clonality was highly associated with recipient CMV seropositivity and reactivation.

Clones were read by immunoSEQ multiplex PCR, and TCRdb kept only the in-frame ones, dropping some. Sampling found 20,000 to 25,000 clones, none seen once. Germline V gene sequence: CDR1 SGHRS, CDR2 YFSETQ. This CDR3 contains 18 residues. V was clipped by 1 base and J by 4 bases; unmatched bases: 4. This clone was counted ten times or more. No antigen is known for it. The J gene is TRBJ2-6, the V gene TRBV5-1, with 14 bases fitting TRBD2. The TCR was taken from an older woman in good health, CMV-negative, and a related stem cell transplant donor. Sequencing was carried out using PBMCs. The CDR3 DNA reads TGCGCCAGCAGCTTGTTGGGACTAGCGGGGGTAGGGGCCAACGTCCTGACTTTC. This gives the protein CASSLLGLAGVGANVLTF.